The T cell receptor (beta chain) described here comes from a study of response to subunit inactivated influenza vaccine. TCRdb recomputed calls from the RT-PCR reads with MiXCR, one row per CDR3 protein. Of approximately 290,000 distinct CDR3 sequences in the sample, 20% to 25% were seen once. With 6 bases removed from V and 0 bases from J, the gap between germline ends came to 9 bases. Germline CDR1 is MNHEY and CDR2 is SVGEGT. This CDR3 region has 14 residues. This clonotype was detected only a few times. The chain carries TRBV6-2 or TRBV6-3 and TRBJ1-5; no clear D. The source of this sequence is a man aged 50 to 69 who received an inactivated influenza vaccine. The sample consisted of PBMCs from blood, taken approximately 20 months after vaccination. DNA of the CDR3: TGTGCCAGCAGCCCCATGAATAGCAATCAGCCCCAGCATTTT. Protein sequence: CASSPMNSNQPQHF.